Each of the 7 T cell receptor beta chains below was sequenced from the same sample in a study of chemoradiotherapy in HPV16-positive cancers. The table came from immunoSEQ multiplex PCR; TCRdb's copy has only in-frame clones and leaves some out. This table holds around 19,000 clones, roughly nine tenths found once. Sequencing was performed on blood, taken from a patient who underwent chemoradiotherapy. Source of these receptors: a human donor with HPV-associated anogenital cancer.

The chain joins TRBV5-1 to TRBJ2-1; D might be TRBD1 or TRBD2, each matching 6 bases. The V end was cut by 5 bases, the J end by 7 bases, with 19 bases between. CDR3 length equals 15 residues. CDR1 is SGHRS, CDR2 YFSETQ, per germline. The CDR3 reads CASRLLQGSGNEQFF. For the CDR3, the DNA is TGCGCCAGCAGATTGCTGCAGGGGAGCGGGAATGAGCAGTTCTTC.

This clone was seen a single time. The CDR3 sequence is CAISDSGIRGYTF. As DNA, the CDR3 is TGTGCCATCAGTGACTCCGGGATTCGGGGCTACACCTTC. The chain uses TRBV10-3 and TRBJ1-2; D is unresolved. This CDR3 is 13 amino acids long. Germline CDR1 ENHRY, CDR2 SYGVKD. Trimming stripped 3 bases from V and 8 bases from J, with 13 bases between.

The V and J genes are TRBV5-4 and TRBJ2-1; 9 nucleotides line up with TRBD2. This CDR3 has 16 amino acids. In germline, CDR1 is SGHNT, CDR2 YYREEE (reference sequence). Trimming at V came to 3 bases and at J to 7 bases, leaving 11 bases not matched to a gene. CDR3 in DNA: TGTGCCAGCAGCTCGGCAGGCGCGGGGGGGCTGAATGAGCAGTTCTTC. It encodes CASSSAGAGGLNEQFF.

The chain recombines TRBV9 with TRBJ2-3; no reliable D call. Trimming stripped 0 bases from V and 4 bases from J, with 9 bases between. Germline V gene lookup returns CDR1 SGDLS and CDR2 YYNGEE. This CDR3 is built from 14 residues. CDR3 bases: TGTGCCAGCAGCGTAGAAAACATGGCAGATACGCAGTATTTT. This gives the protein CASSVENMADTQYF.

The chain couples TRBV5-4 to TRBJ2-3, with 7 bases that match TRBD2. J gave up 2 bases and V 5 bases, and 8 bases lay outside the gene matches. In germline, CDR1 is SGHNT, CDR2 YYREEE (reference sequence). The CDR3 is made up of 15 amino acids. CDR3 amino acids: CASRRIAGDTDTQYF. The CDR3 DNA reads TGTGCCAGCAGACGCATAGCGGGTGACACAGATACGCAGTATTTT.

V and J are TRBV7-9 and TRBJ2-5; D is possibly TRBD1 or TRBD2 (6 bases each). The CDR3 loop spans 16 amino acids. The ends were cut back, 5 bases at V and 5 bases at J, with 21 bases in the middle. Germline loops: CDR1 SEHNR, CDR2 FQNEAQ (reference sequence). Written as DNA, the CDR3 is TGTGCCAGCAGCCGGAGGGGGTATCAGGGGTGGGAGACCCAGTACTTC. Amino acids: CASSRRGYQGWETQYF.

The chain couples TRBV2 to TRBJ2-3; D tentatively reads TRBD1 or TRBD2 (5 bases each). In germline, CDR1 is SNHLY, CDR2 FYNNEI. Between the trimmed V and J ends, which lost 6 bases and 1 base, there was a span of 14 bases. The CDR3 covers 15 residues. The CDR3 sequence: CASSLQMGGTDTQYF. Here the CDR3 DNA reads TGTGCCAGCAGCCTCCAGATGGGGGGCACAGATACGCAGTATTTT.